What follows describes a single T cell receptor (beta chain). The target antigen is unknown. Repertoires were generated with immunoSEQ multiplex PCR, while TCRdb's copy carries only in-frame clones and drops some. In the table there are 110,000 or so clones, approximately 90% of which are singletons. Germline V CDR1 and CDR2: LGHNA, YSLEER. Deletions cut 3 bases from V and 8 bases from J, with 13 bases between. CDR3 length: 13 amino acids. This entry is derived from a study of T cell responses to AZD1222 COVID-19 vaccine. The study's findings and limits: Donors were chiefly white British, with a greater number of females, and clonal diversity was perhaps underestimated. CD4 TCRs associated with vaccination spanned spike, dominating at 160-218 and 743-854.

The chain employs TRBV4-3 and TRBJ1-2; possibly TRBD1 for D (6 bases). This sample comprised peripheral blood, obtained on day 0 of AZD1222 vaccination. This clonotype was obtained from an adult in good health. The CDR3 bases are TGCGCCAGCAGCCAGGAGGGGGGACTGGGCTACACCTTC. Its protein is CASSQEGGLGYTF.